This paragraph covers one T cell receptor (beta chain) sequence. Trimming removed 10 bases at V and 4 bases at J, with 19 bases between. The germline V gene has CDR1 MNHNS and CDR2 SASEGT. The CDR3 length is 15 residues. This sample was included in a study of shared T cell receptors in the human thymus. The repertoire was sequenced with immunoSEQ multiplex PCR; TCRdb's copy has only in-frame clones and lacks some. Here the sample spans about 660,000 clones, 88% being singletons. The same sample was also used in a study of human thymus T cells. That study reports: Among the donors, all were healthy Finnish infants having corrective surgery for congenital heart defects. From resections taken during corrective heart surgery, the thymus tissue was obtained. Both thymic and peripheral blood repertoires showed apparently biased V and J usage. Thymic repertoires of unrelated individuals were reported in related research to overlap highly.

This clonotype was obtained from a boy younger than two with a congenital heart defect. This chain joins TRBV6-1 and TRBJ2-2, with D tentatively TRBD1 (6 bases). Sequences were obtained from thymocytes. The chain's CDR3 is CAILPWGPGTGELFF. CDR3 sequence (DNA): TGTGCCATCCTCCCTTGGGGGCCGGGCACCGGGGAGCTGTTTTTT.